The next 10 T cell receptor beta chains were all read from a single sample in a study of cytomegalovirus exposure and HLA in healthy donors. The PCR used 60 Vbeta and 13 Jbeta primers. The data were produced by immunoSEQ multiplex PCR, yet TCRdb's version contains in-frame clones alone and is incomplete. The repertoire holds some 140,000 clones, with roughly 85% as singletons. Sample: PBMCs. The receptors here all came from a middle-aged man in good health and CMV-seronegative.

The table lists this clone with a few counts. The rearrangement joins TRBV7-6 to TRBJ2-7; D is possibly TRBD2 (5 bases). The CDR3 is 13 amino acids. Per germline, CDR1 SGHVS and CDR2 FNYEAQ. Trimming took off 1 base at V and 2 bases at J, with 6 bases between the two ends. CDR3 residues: CASSLGEPYEQYF. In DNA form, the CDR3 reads TGTGCCAGCAGCTTAGGGGAGCCCTACGAGCAGTACTTC.

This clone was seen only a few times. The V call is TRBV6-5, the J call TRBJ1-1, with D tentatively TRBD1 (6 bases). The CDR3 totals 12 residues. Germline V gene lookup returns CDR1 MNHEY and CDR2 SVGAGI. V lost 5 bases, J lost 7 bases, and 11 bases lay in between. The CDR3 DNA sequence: TGTGCCAGCAGTGTACAGGGCGATGAAGCTTTCTTT. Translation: CASSVQGDEAFF.

The CDR3 spells CASSPINLSGQETQYF. CDR3 bases: TGTGCCAGCAGCCCAATAAACCTTAGCGGCCAAGAGACCCAGTACTTC. This sequence joins TRBV9 and TRBJ2-5, with D possibly being TRBD2 (6 bases). Germline lookup yields CDR1 SGDLS and CDR2 YYNGEE. The CDR3 totals 16 residues. Trimming removed 4 bases from V and 1 base from J, with 17 bases in between.

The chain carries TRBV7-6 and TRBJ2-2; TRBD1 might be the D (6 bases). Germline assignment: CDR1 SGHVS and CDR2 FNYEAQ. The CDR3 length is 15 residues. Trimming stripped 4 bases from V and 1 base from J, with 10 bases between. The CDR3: CASSSYRENTGELFF. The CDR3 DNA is TGTGCCAGCAGCTCCTACAGGGAGAACACCGGGGAGCTGTTTTTT.

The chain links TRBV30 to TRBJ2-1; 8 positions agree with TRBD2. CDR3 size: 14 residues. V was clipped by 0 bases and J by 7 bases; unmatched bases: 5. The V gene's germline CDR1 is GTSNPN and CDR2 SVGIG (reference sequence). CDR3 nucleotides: TGTGCCTGGAGTGTCGGCGGGAGGTTTAATGAGCAGTTCTTC. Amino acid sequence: CAWSVGGRFNEQFF.

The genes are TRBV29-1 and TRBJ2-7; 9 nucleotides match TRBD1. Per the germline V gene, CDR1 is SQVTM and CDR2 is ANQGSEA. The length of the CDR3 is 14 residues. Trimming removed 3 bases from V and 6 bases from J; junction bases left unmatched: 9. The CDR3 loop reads CSVELGQGTAEQYF. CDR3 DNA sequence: TGCAGCGTTGAGCTCGGACAGGGGACCGCCGAGCAGTACTTC.

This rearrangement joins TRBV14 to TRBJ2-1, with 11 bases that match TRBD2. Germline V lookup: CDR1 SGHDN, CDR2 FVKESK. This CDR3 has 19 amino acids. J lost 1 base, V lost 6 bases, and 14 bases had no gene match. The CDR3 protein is CASRPSGFLAGGSYNEQFF. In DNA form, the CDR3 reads TGTGCCAGCAGACCAAGCGGGTTCCTAGCGGGAGGATCCTACAATGAGCAGTTCTTC.

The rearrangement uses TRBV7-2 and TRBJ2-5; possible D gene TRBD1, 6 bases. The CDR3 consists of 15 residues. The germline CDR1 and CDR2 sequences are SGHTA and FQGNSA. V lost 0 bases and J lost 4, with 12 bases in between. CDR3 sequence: CASSLAFHRAETQYF. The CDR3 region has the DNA TGTGCCAGCAGCTTAGCGTTCCACAGGGCAGAGACCCAGTACTTC.

This chain's CDR3 is CASSISAGVEYEQYF. The CDR3, as DNA: TGTGCCAGTAGTATATCTGCGGGAGTAGAATACGAGCAGTACTTC. The chain has TRBV19 and TRBJ2-7; 7 nucleotides agree with TRBD2. This CDR3 is 15 amino acids long. Germline CDR1 reads LNHDA; CDR2 reads SQIVND (reference sequence). V lost 2 bases, J lost 4 bases, and 8 bases stayed unmatched.

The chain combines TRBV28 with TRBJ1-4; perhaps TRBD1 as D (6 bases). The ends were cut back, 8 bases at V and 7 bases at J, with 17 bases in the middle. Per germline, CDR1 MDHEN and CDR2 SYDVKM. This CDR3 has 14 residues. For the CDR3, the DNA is TGTGCCAGCGGAAAGGGGGGGGCTGGTGAAAAACTGTTTTTT. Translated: CASGKGGAGEKLFF.